The 9 T cell receptor beta chains below come from one sample, sequenced in a study of breast tumors, draining lymph nodes, adjacent tissues. TCRdb processed the multiplex PCR reads anew with MiXCR; each CDR3 protein has one entry. The profile covers 100,000 or so distinct CDR3 sequences, with 21% appearing a single time and roughly 1.2% taken by the ten largest. Axillary draining lymph nodes of breast cancer patients supplied the node samples. Specimen: axillary lymph node tissue. These receptors all come from a female donor with breast cancer. Some clones in this sample may be carry-over from other donors' samples.

The chain links TRBV3-1 to TRBJ2-2; 8 nucleotides align to TRBD1. Looked up from germline, CDR1 is LGHDT and CDR2 is YNNKEL (reference sequence). This CDR3 has 18 residues. Germline trimming cut 4 bases from V and 6 bases from J; bases unmatched to any gene: 16. The CDR3 loop reads CASSRLPPGTGIPGELFF. CDR3 DNA: TGTGCCAGCAGCCGACTCCCCCCCGGGACAGGAATCCCCGGGGAGCTGTTTTTT.

This clonotype was seen more than once but under ten times. The J gene is TRBJ2-7, the V gene TRBV20-1; D possibly corresponds to TRBD2 (6 bases). Deletions cut 5 bases from V and 0 bases from J, with 14 bases between. The V gene's germline CDR1 is DFQATT and CDR2 SNEGSKA (reference sequence). The CDR3 is made up of 14 amino acids. CDR3 region: CSAVRDSNSYEQYF. CDR3 nucleotide sequence: TGCAGTGCTGTCCGGGACTCCAACTCCTACGAGCAGTACTTC.

Many counts were recorded for this clonotype. This rearrangement joins TRBV20-1 to TRBJ2-5; possibly TRBD1 for D (5 bases). The germline V gene has CDR1 DFQATT and CDR2 SNEGSKA (reference sequence). The length of the CDR3 is 11 residues. CDR3 bases: TGCAGCCTAAAAGGGGTGGAGACCCAGTACTTC. This sequence encodes CSLKGVETQYF.

The chain links TRBV20-1 to TRBJ2-2; 7 bases agree with TRBD1. Germline-derived CDR1 and CDR2 are DFQATT and SNEGSKA (reference sequence). The CDR3 contains 12 residues. Here the CDR3 DNA reads TGCGGTGTCCCGACAGGGCCCGGGGAGCTGTTTTTT. Protein product: CGVPTGPGELFF.

This clonotype was seen at least ten times. The V call is TRBV10-3, the J call TRBJ2-7; no firm D call. This CDR3 has 13 residues. Trimming took off 5 bases at V and 0 bases at J, with 8 bases between the two ends. The germline V gene encodes CDR1 ENHRY and CDR2 SYGVKD. CDR3 sequence (DNA): TGTGCCATCAGTAGGGTACTCTCCTACGAGCAGTACTTC. Translating gives CAISRVLSYEQYF.

This clonotype was seen many times. The V and J genes are TRBV5-8 and TRBJ2-7; TRBD2 agrees at 10 bases. Trimming cost V 0 bases and J 5 bases; bases outside gene matches: 5. This CDR3 spans 15 amino acids. Looked up from germline, CDR1 is SGHTS and CDR2 is YDEGEE. The CDR3 loop reads CASSLGVAGGNEQYF. The CDR3 region has the DNA TGTGCCAGCAGCTTGGGGGTAGCGGGAGGCAACGAGCAGTACTTC.

This clonotype was observed at least ten times. V usage is TRBV30 and J usage is TRBJ2-7; no clear D. The CDR3 contains 14 residues. Trimming took off 2 bases at V and 6 bases at J, with 17 bases between the two ends. From germline, CDR1 is GTSNPN and CDR2 SVGIG (reference sequence). CDR3 in DNA: TGTGCCTGGAGTACCGGGCCCAAGGGTGCCGAGCAGTACTTC. Encoded protein: CAWSTGPKGAEQYF.

This clonotype was counted many times. The chain uses TRBV10-1 and TRBJ2-3, with TRBD2 as a possible D gene (7 bases). The CDR3 loop spans 15 amino acids. From germline, CDR1 is WNHNN and CDR2 SYGVQD (reference sequence). With 4 bases removed from V and 4 bases from J, the gap between germline ends came to 15 bases. The CDR3 reads CASSANRGGADTQYF. Written as DNA, the CDR3 is TGCGCCAGCAGTGCCAATCGAGGGGGGGCAGATACGCAGTATTTT.

This chain joins TRBV4-1 and TRBJ1-5; 10 nucleotides agree with TRBD1. This CDR3 region has 18 residues. Germline V gene data show CDR1 as MGHRA and CDR2 as YSYEKL. The ends lost 4 bases at V and 1 base at J; junction bases unmatched: 10. For the CDR3, the DNA is TGCGCCAGCAGCCCAGCCCCGGGACAGGGGCTCAGCAATCAGCCCCAGCATTTT. Amino acids: CASSPAPGQGLSNQPQHF.